A single sample is the source of the 26 T cell receptor beta chains below, sequenced in a study of CD8+CD57+ T cells in acquired aplastic anemia. Genomic DNA acted as the template from which TCR beta VDJ combination and CDR3 sequence profiling were carried out. TCRdb processed the reads anew with MiXCR; each CDR3 protein has one entry. The data hold 200,000 or so distinct CDR3 sequences, with more than 55% observed a single time. Sequencing was done on patients that had shown CD8+CD57+ cell expansion by flow cytometry. The specimen sequenced was sorted CD4+, CD8+, or CD8+CD57+ T cells (not recorded which) from PBMCs. These TCRs come from a human donor with aplastic anemia.

The chain has TRBV29-1 and TRBJ2-7; 8 bases are shared with TRBD1. The V segment lost 6 bases and the J segment 2 bases; nucleotides outside the gene matches: 6. Per the germline V gene, CDR1 is SQVTM and CDR2 is ANQGSEA. The length of the CDR3 is 13 residues. The CDR3 nucleotides are TGCAGCGTGGCGGACAGGGCCCCCTACGAGCAGTACTTC. Its translation: CSVADRAPYEQYF.

V is TRBV6-6 and J is TRBJ2-7; D gene unclear. CDR1 is MNHNY, CDR2 SVGAGI, per germline (reference sequence). V was shortened by 0 bases and J by 2 bases, with 8 bases between the two germline ends. CDR3 length: 14 residues. The CDR3 is CASSYSVGTYEQYF. CDR3 bases: TGTGCCAGCAGTTACTCGGTTGGCACCTACGAGCAGTACTTC.

The V gene is TRBV24-1, the J gene TRBJ1-1, with 8 bases aligning to TRBD1. CDR3 length equals 13 residues. J lost 6 bases, V lost 7 bases, and 6 bases had no gene match. Germline CDR1 is KGHDR and CDR2 is SFDVKD. CDR3 sequence reads: CATSAGGIAEAFF. The CDR3 DNA reads TGTGCCACCAGCGCAGGGGGCATCGCTGAAGCTTTCTTT.

J is TRBJ1-5 and V is TRBV6-2 or TRBV6-3; 10 bases fit TRBD1. The CDR3 has 15 amino acids. Germline V CDR1 and CDR2: MNHEY, SVGEGT. Trimming removed 6 bases from V and 4 bases from J; junction bases left unmatched: 6. The CDR3 DNA is TGTGCCAGCAGCATCCCGGGACAGGGGAATCAGCCCCAGCATTTT. It codes for CASSIPGQGNQPQHF.

The chain couples TRBV14 to TRBJ2-5, with D perhaps TRBD1 or TRBD2 (6 bases each). V lost 3 bases and J 5 bases, leaving 25 bases between the germline ends. The CDR3 spans 18 residues. Germline lookup yields CDR1 SGHDN and CDR2 FVKESK. CDR3 in DNA: TGTGCCAGCAGCCATCTCGAGGGGGGCTCGGGCTTTGGGGAGACCCAGTACTTC. Amino acids: CASSHLEGGSGFGETQYF.

This clonotype was found a few times. The chain has TRBV11-2 and TRBJ1-2; D unclear. The CDR3 has 13 residues. The germline gives CDR1 SGHAT, CDR2 FQNNGV. The V gene lost 2 bases and the J gene lost 8 bases, with 12 bases spanning the gap. The DNA for the CDR3 is TGTGCCAGCAGCTTACCCTACACCCTCGGCTACACCTTC. Translation gives CASSLPYTLGYTF.

The chain recombines TRBV20-1 with TRBJ2-1, with a tentative D call TRBD1 (5 bases). V lost 1 base to trimming and J lost 6 bases, with 7 bases between them. Per germline, CDR1 DFQATT and CDR2 SNEGSKA (reference sequence). CDR3 length: 12 residues. This chain's CDR3 is CSARAQGNEQFF. The CDR3, as DNA: TGCAGTGCTAGAGCGCAGGGCAATGAGCAGTTCTTC.

This chain joins TRBV7-8 and TRBJ2-5, with TRBD1 matching 7 bases. J lost 2 bases, V lost 6 bases, and 6 bases had no gene match. The germline V gene encodes CDR1 SGHVS and CDR2 FQNEAQ. The CDR3 loop spans 14 amino acids. CDR3 residues: CASRKGTAQETQYF. Here the CDR3 DNA reads TGTGCCAGCAGGAAAGGGACAGCTCAAGAGACCCAGTACTTC.

Only one count was recorded for this clonotype. This chain joins TRBV24-1 and TRBJ2-2; 11 bases align to TRBD1. Germline V gene lookup returns CDR1 KGHDR and CDR2 SFDVKD. After removal of 1 base from V and 3 bases from J, the junction contained 3 bases not matched to a gene. This CDR3 has 17 residues. CDR3 coding DNA: TGTGCCACCAGTGATTTAGGGGGACAGGGGGACACCGGGGAGCTGTTTTTT. This gives the protein CATSDLGGQGDTGELFF.

Worth noting for this clonotype: A read error may be the cause here, since a much bigger clone is one base away. This chain joins TRBV7-3 and TRBJ2-7; TRBD1 or TRBD2 may be the D gene (5 bases each). This CDR3 spans 17 amino acids. Germline-derived CDR1 and CDR2 are SGHTA and FQGTGA. This CDR3 reads CASSLNGDLPVSYEQYF. The DNA of the CDR3 is TGTGCCAGCAGTTTAAACGGGGACCTACCCGTCTCCTACGAGCAGTACTTC.

CDR3 DNA: TGCAGCGCCTATCGGGACAGGTCCTACAATGAGCAGTTCTTC. This encodes CSAYRDRSYNEQFF. The chain is built from TRBV29-1 and TRBJ2-1; 8 bases are shared with TRBD1. This CDR3 comprises 14 residues. CDR1 and CDR2 (germline): SQVTM, ANQGSEA. Trimming took 7 bases from V and 1 from J; bases not matched to a gene: 6.

V gene TRBV14 combines with J gene TRBJ1-2, with 7 bases identical to TRBD1. The V gene's germline CDR1 is SGHDN and CDR2 FVKESK. The CDR3 has 16 residues. V shed 0 bases and J 8 bases; nucleotides not matched to a gene: 12. In nucleotides, the CDR3 is TGTGCCAGCAGCCAAGATAGTGAGGACAGGCGGTACGGCTACACCTTC. It encodes CASSQDSEDRRYGYTF.

The chain employs TRBV20-1 and TRBJ2-1; D not resolved. V lost 3 bases and J 8 bases, leaving 5 bases between the germline ends. Germline V lookup: CDR1 DFQATT, CDR2 SNEGSKA (reference sequence). The length of the CDR3 is 10 residues. In nucleotides, the CDR3 is TGCAGTGCTAGGCTGGATGAGCAGTTCTTC. It translates to CSARLDEQFF.

V usage is TRBV29-1 and J usage is TRBJ2-6; TRBD2 might be the D (5 bases). This CDR3 contains 14 residues. The V end lost 6 bases, the J end lost 0 bases, and 9 bases lay between the germline ends. CDR1 and CDR2 (germline): SQVTM, ANQGSEA. CDR3 DNA: TGCAGCGTGAGGGATTTCTCTGGGGCCAACGTCCTGACTTTC. It encodes CSVRDFSGANVLTF.

The chain carries TRBV2 and TRBJ2-1; maybe TRBD1 (7 bases). Germline CDR1 SNHLY, CDR2 FYNNEI. V was pared by 3 bases and J by 4 bases, with 16 bases between. The CDR3 extends over 16 amino acids. This chain's CDR3 is CASSDPWQGGYNEQFF. The CDR3 region has the DNA TGTGCCAGCAGTGATCCCTGGCAGGGGGGATACAATGAGCAGTTCTTC.

For this clonotype: A junction end diverges from the germline sequence, so it may reflect a read error. The chain links TRBV12-3 or TRBV12-4 to TRBJ1-6; D might be TRBD1 (6 bases). The CDR3 runs to 17 residues. The CDR3 loop reads CASSSPKLQGNNSPLHF. DNA for the CDR3: TGTGCCAGCAGCTCACCGAAACTACAGGGTAATAATTCACCTCTCCACTTT.

The chain links TRBV9 to TRBJ2-7; TRBD1 aligns across 8 bases. The CDR3 spans 13 residues. Germline V lookup: CDR1 SGDLS, CDR2 YYNGEE. The V segment lost 5 bases and the J segment 4 bases; nucleotides outside the gene matches: 5. The CDR3 protein is CASSRQGNYEQYF. The CDR3 DNA reads as TGTGCCAGCAGTAGACAGGGGAATTACGAGCAGTACTTC.

This clonotype appeared a few times. J is TRBJ1-2 and V is TRBV19; the match to TRBD1 covers 8 bases. Germline CDR1 and CDR2: LNHDA and SQIVND (reference sequence). The trim removed 5 bases at V and 4 bases at J, leaving 6 bases unmatched. The CDR3 extends over 14 amino acids. CDR3 region: CASSPGTGAYGYTF. As DNA, the CDR3 is TGTGCCAGTAGTCCCGGGACAGGAGCCTATGGCTACACCTTC.

Only a few counts were recorded for this clonotype. The chain employs TRBV10-3 and TRBJ2-3; no definite D call. The CDR3 totals 14 residues. From germline, CDR1 is ENHRY and CDR2 SYGVKD. V was cut by 2 bases and J by 5 bases, with 11 bases left in between. The CDR3 nucleotides read TGTGCCATCAGTGAGCATTTAATCAAAGATACGCAGTATTTT. Translated, it gives CAISEHLIKDTQYF.

V usage is TRBV19 and J usage is TRBJ2-1; D may be TRBD2 (6 bases). There are 14 residues in the CDR3. Germline V gene lookup returns CDR1 LNHDA and CDR2 SQIVND (reference sequence). The ends were cut back, 1 base at V and 8 bases at J, with 12 bases in the middle. CDR3 nucleotide sequence: TGTGCCAGTAGTATAGGTAGCGGACCAGATGAGCAGTTCTTC. It translates to CASSIGSGPDEQFF.

In the case of this clonotype: This likely comes from a read error, as the CDR3 has no conserved phenylalanine or tryptophan at its end. V gene TRBV20-1 combines with J gene TRBJ2-7; no reliable D call. The V end was cut by 1 base, the J end by 0 bases, with 13 bases between. The CDR3 runs 15 residues. Germline CDR1 DFQATT, CDR2 SNEGSKA (reference sequence). CDR3 loop: CSARGETTNSYEQYL. DNA for the CDR3: TGCAGTGCTAGAGGTGAGACAACCAACTCCTACGAGCAGTACCTC.

The chain has TRBV19 and TRBJ1-2; D uncertain. Germline values: CDR1 LNHDA, CDR2 SQIVND (reference sequence). The CDR3 runs 12 residues. With 3 bases removed from V and 4 bases from J, the gap between germline ends came to 6 bases. The CDR3 region has the DNA TGTGCCAGTAGTATGGCCCTCTATGGCTACACCTTC. Encoded protein: CASSMALYGYTF.

J is TRBJ2-5 and V is TRBV7-2, with no clear D. The ends were cut back, 1 base at V and 1 base at J, with 4 bases in the middle. In germline, CDR1 is SGHTA, CDR2 FQGNSA. This CDR3 region has 13 residues. Here the CDR3 DNA reads TGTGCCAGCAGCTTAGTGGTCCAAGAGACCCAGTACTTC. It encodes CASSLVVQETQYF.

This clonotype was counted a few times. The chain carries TRBV7-2 and TRBJ2-7, with D tentatively TRBD1 (6 bases). Trimming cost V 1 base and J 3 bases, with 13 bases left between them. CDR1 is SGHTA and CDR2 is FQGNSA in the germline V gene. This CDR3 contains 15 residues. The CDR3 bases are TGTGCCAGCAGCTTAGAGCTGGGGGCGATCTACGAGCAGTACTTC. Residues: CASSLELGAIYEQYF.

This clonotype has a single count. The chain combines TRBV19 with TRBJ1-2, with D tentatively TRBD1 (6 bases). This CDR3 has 14 amino acids. The V gene's germline CDR1 is LNHDA and CDR2 SQIVND (reference sequence). For the CDR3, the DNA is TGTACTAATCCTTCGGGACATCCGGGACATGGCTACACCTTC. It specifies CTNPSGHPGHGYTF.

This chain uses TRBV19 with TRBJ1-5; 8 bases are a match to TRBD1. The CDR3 is made up of 14 amino acids. V was pared by 4 bases and J by 3 bases, with 2 bases of the junction left unmatched. Germline CDR1 and CDR2: LNHDA and SQIVND (reference sequence). The CDR3 coding sequence is TGTGCCAGTAGTACGACAGGGGCCAATCAGCCCCAGCATTTT. It codes for CASSTTGANQPQHF.